At least ten counts were recorded for the clone carrying this TCR beta chain. Its target is not known. In the source study's methods: Between roughly 20,000 and 690,600 TCRs appeared in each sample, and the median stood at about 93,000. TCRdb called the RACE reads again in MiXCR, with one record for every CDR3 protein. TCRdb, rather than the study authors, made the V and J calls. The table records tens of thousands of distinct CDR3 sequences, around 7% of them present only once. As to time point: pre-sensitization, week 0. Treatment in this sample: therapeutic diphenylcyclopropenone sensitization with weekly scalp DPC. This sample is drawn from a study of human T cells and chemical hapten exposure. Study overall: On about 2 cm by about 2 cm of upper inner arm skin, sensitization was performed with 2% DPC. Once 0.01% DPC had been applied to the upper back by patch test, readings were taken at 6 days. Regarding the study as a whole: More PT1 expanded TCRs went with higher patch test scores.

This CDR3 comprises 16 residues. V lost 0 bases to trimming and J lost 1 base; unmatched junction nucleotides: 3. The germline V gene has CDR1 SGHRS and CDR2 YFSETQ. This sample comprised whole blood, obtained in connection with sensitization to the hapten diphenylcyclopropenone (DPC). The receptor was isolated from a woman younger than 45 with alopecia areata. Some clones in this sample may be carry-over from other donors' samples. This sequence joins TRBV5-1 and TRBJ2-3; TRBD2 agrees at 9 bases. The CDR3 DNA reads as TGCGCCAGCAGCTTGGGACTAGCGGCTCGCACAGATACGCAGTATTTT. Encoded protein: CASSLGLAARTDTQYF.